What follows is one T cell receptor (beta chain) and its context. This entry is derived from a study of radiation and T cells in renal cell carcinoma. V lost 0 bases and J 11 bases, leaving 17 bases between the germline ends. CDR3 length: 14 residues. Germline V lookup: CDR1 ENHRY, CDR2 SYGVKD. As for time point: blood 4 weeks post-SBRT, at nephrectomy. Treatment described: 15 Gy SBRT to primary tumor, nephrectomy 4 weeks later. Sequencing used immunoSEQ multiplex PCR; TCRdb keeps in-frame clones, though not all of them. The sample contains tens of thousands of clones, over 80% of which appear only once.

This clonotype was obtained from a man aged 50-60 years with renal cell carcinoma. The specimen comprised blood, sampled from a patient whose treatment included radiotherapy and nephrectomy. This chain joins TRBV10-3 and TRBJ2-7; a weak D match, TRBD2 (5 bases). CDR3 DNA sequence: TGTGCCATCAGTGAGTCGAACGACTACACTGGGGAGTACTTC. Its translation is CAISESNDYTGEYF.